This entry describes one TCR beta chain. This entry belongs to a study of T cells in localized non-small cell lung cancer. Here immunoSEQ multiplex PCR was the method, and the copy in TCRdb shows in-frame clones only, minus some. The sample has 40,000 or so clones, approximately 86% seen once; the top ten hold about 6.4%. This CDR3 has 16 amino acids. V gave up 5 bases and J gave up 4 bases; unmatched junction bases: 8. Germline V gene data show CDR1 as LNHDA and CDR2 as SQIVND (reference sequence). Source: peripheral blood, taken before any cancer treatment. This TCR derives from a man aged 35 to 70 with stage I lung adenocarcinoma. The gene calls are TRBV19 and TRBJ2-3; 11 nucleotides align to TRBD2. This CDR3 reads CASSPVGTSGADTQYF. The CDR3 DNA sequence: TGTGCCAGTAGTCCCGTAGGGACTAGCGGTGCAGATACGCAGTATTTT.